This is a list of T cell receptor beta chains from one sample in a study of blood T cell repertoires in COVID-19. Sequencing was performed with immunoSEQ multiplex PCR; in TCRdb, only in-frame clones are kept and a portion is missing. The sample has 300,000 or so clones, 80% to 90% seen once. The sequencing input was PBMCs or T cells enriched from blood (not recorded which). All receptors derive from a woman aged 18-29 years who had recovered from COVID-19. Each CDR3 is given with its conserved first and last residue. The D gene is left open where the match is weak. Clone size is stated in some rows and not others, as once, few, many or a class when expanded.

j_call	clone_size	d_call	v_call	cdr3_aa	cdr3_nt
TRBJ2-7	NA	TRBD1	TRBV4-1	CASSQKDRTGTYEQYF	TGCGCCAGCAGCCAAAAAGACCGGACAGGGACCTACGAGCAGTACTTC
TRBJ1-2	NA	NA	TRBV5-1	CASSLAAAGGGYTF	TGCGCCAGCAGCTTGGCCGCGGCGGGTGGTGGCTACACCTTC
TRBJ1-5	NA	NA	TRBV2	CASSEGYSNQPQHF	TGTGCCAGCAGTGAAGGTTATAGCAATCAGCCCCAGCATTTT
TRBJ1-3	once	NA	TRBV9	CASSVESGPGNTIYF	TGTGCCAGCAGCGTAGAATCAGGGCCCGGAAACACCATATATTTT
TRBJ1-2	few	TRBD1	TRBV24-1	CATSRGTGRYTF	TGTGCCACCAGCCGCGGGACAGGTCGGTACACCTTC
TRBJ2-1	NA	TRBD2	TRBV29-1	CSGTSGSLRNEQFF	TGCAGCGGGACTAGCGGGAGTTTAAGGAATGAGCAGTTCTTC
TRBJ2-2	NA	NA	TRBV10-3	CAITAGVSNTGELFF	TGTGCCATCACTGCCGGGGTCAGTAACACCGGGGAGCTGTTTTTT
TRBJ2-1	NA	TRBD1	TRBV9	CASSDRDRLFNEQFF	TGTGCCAGCAGCGACCGGGACAGACTCTTCAATGAGCAGTTCTTC
TRBJ1-5	NA	NA	TRBV7-9	CASSSTGYSNQPQHF	TGTGCCAGCAGCTCCACAGGGTATAGCAATCAGCCCCAGCATTTT
TRBJ1-2	NA	TRBD1	TRBV28	CASSSGTGENGYTF	TGTGCCAGCAGTTCCGGGACAGGGGAAAATGGCTACACCTTC
TRBJ1-6	NA	TRBD1	TRBV3-1/TRBV3-2	CASSQVGTGDSPLHF	TGTGCCAGCAGCCAAGTTGGGACAGGGGATTCACCCCTCCACTTT
TRBJ2-1	NA	TRBD2	TRBV9	CASSVGLAGLLAYNEQFF	TGTGCCAGCAGCGTAGGCCTAGCGGGGTTGTTGGCCTACAATGAGCAGTTCTTC
TRBJ1-6	NA	NA	TRBV20-1	CSASIISSGGNSPLHF	TGCAGTGCTAGTATCATCAGTTCGGGGGGTAATTCACCCCTCCACTTT
TRBJ2-7	NA	TRBD2	TRBV7-2	CASSSTSGRSGNEQYF	TGTGCCAGCAGTAGCACTAGCGGGAGAAGCGGAAACGAGCAGTACTTC
TRBJ1-3	NA	NA	TRBV30	CAWTWQGSSGNTIYF	TGTGCCTGGACTTGGCAGGGAAGCTCTGGAAACACCATATATTTT
TRBJ1-2	NA	TRBD1	TRBV20-1	CSAPRDSGYTF	TGCAGTGCCCCCAGGGACAGCGGCTACACCTTC
TRBJ2-7	NA	TRBD1	TRBV30	CACISTGGYEQYF	TGTGCCTGCATTTCGACAGGGGGCTACGAGCAGTACTTC
TRBJ2-7	NA	TRBD2	TRBV27	CASSYSGSPSYEQYF	TGTGCCAGCAGCTATAGCGGGAGCCCATCCTACGAGCAGTACTTC
TRBJ2-7	NA	TRBD1	TRBV6-2/TRBV6-3	CASSYAGGRPEQYF	TGTGCCAGCAGTTACGCAGGGGGCAGACCCGAGCAGTACTTC
TRBJ1-2	NA	NA	TRBV14	CASSQVGVAGYTF	TGTGCCAGCAGCCAAGTAGGGGTCGCCGGCTACACCTTC
TRBJ1-2	NA	TRBD1	TRBV18	CASSYTGEFIPNQGGYTF	TGTGCCAGCTCTTACACAGGGGAATTTATTCCCAATCAAGGTGGCTACACCTTC
TRBJ1-4	NA	NA	TRBV28	CASLGEAATNEKLFF	TGTGCCAGCCTCGGGGAGGCTGCAACTAATGAAAAACTGTTTTTT
TRBJ1-1	NA	TRBD1	TRBV27	CASSYRGGFMNTEAFF	TGTGCCAGCAGTTACAGGGGGGGTTTCATGAACACTGAAGCTTTCTTT
TRBJ1-2	NA	NA	TRBV13	CASSSGHNYGYTF	TGTGCCAGCAGCTCGGGACATAACTATGGCTACACCTTC
TRBJ1-6	NA	NA	TRBV10-3	CATRAGSSYNSPLHF	TGTGCCACCCGGGCGGGAAGCTCCTATAATTCACCCCTCCACTTT
TRBJ2-7	once	NA	TRBV28	CASSGGGQAAYEQYF	TGTGCCAGCAGCGGCGGGGGACAGGCAGCCTACGAGCAGTACTTC
TRBJ2-7	NA	TRBD2	TRBV29-1	CSVEAASGRPGNEQYF	TGCAGCGTTGAAGCCGCTAGCGGGAGGCCCGGGAACGAGCAGTACTTC
TRBJ2-2	NA	NA	TRBV5-1	CASRKTLATNTGELFF	TGCGCCAGCAGAAAAACACTAGCAACGAACACCGGGGAGCTGTTTTTT
TRBJ1-2	NA	NA	TRBV29-1	CSAARGFNYGYTF	TGCAGCGCCGCCAGAGGGTTTAACTATGGCTACACCTTC
TRBJ2-7	NA	NA	TRBV5-5	CASSLAPPGHYEQYF	TGTGCCAGCAGCTTGGCCCCACCGGGACACTACGAGCAGTACTTC
TRBJ1-4	NA	NA	TRBV25-1	CASSEFSEKLFF	TGTGCCAGCAGTGAATTCTCTGAAAAACTGTTTTTT
TRBJ1-6	NA	NA	TRBV27	CASGPTGASPLHF	TGTGCCAGCGGCCCGACAGGTGCATCACCCCTCCACTTT
TRBJ1-2	NA	TRBD1	TRBV25-1	CASSGPGTGNYGYTF	TGTGCCAGCAGTGGTCCCGGGACAGGGAACTATGGCTACACCTTC
TRBJ2-1	NA	NA	TRBV5-1	CASKFALPSDEQFF	TGCGCCAGCAAGTTCGCCCTCCCTTCAGATGAGCAGTTCTTC
TRBJ2-7	once	NA	TRBV12-2	CASRLADRRRFYEQYF	TGTGCAAGTCGCTTAGCGGACAGGAGAAGGTTCTACGAGCAGTACTTC
TRBJ1-2	NA	TRBD1	TRBV6-5	CASSYSGTEIYGYTF	TGTGCCAGCAGTTACTCAGGGACAGAGATCTATGGCTACACCTTC
TRBJ1-2	NA	TRBD1	TRBV5-1	CASSSFPGQGDGYTF	TGCGCCAGCAGCTCCTTTCCGGGACAGGGAGATGGCTACACCTTC
TRBJ2-5	once	TRBD1	TRBV7-6	CASSPIDRGRETQYF	TGTGCCAGCAGCCCCATTGACAGGGGGCGGGAGACCCAGTACTTC
TRBJ2-1	once	NA	TRBV30	CAWSGFNEQFF	TGTGCCTGGTCAGGGTTTAATGAGCAGTTCTTC
TRBJ1-2	NA	TRBD1	TRBV4-2	CASSQDHRGFSYGYTF	TGTGCCAGCAGCCAAGATCACAGGGGGTTTTCTTATGGCTACACCTTC
TRBJ1-2	NA	NA	TRBV19	CASSIEMAYGYTF	TGTGCCAGTAGTATAGAAATGGCCTATGGCTACACCTTC
TRBJ1-1	NA	NA	TRBV18	CASSPPANTEAFF	TGTGCCAGCTCACCACCGGCGAACACTGAAGCTTTCTTT
TRBJ1-2	NA	TRBD1	TRBV29-1	CSAPGQGSIGYTF	TGCAGCGCCCCCGGACAGGGAAGTATTGGCTACACCTTC
TRBJ1-5	NA	TRBD1	TRBV2	CASSGTGGGNQPQHF	TGTGCCAGCAGTGGGACAGGGGGCGGAAATCAGCCCCAGCATTTT
TRBJ1-5	once	NA	TRBV30	CAWSPIDSLTGPQHF	TGTGCCTGGAGTCCTATAGACAGCCTGACGGGGCCCCAGCATTTT
TRBJ1-2	once	TRBD1	TRBV6-5	CASSRTGESYGYTF	TGTGCCAGCAGCCGGACAGGGGAAAGCTATGGCTACACCTTC
TRBJ2-1	NA	TRBD2	TRBV2	CASTLAGGPGNEQFF	TGTGCCAGCACCTTAGCGGGAGGGCCGGGTAATGAGCAGTTCTTC
TRBJ2-1	once	TRBD1	TRBV9	CASSVASDRASYNEQFF	TGTGCCAGCAGCGTAGCCTCCGACAGGGCATCCTACAATGAGCAGTTCTTC
TRBJ2-5	NA	NA	TRBV18	CASSYGGAKETQYF	TGTGCCAGCTCGTACGGGGGTGCCAAAGAGACCCAGTACTTC
TRBJ1-2	NA	TRBD1	TRBV30	CAWNLDRVYGYTF	TGTGCCTGGAATTTGGACAGGGTATATGGCTACACCTTC